The rows below give T cell receptor beta chains drawn from one sample of a study of blood T cells in healthy people across ages. TCRdb processed the 5' RACE reads anew with MiXCR; each CDR3 protein has one entry. The sample shows around 1,500,000 distinct CDR3 sequences, roughly 30% of them seen only once. The sample taken for sequencing was blood. The receptor set was obtained from a woman aged 30 to 39 in good health. Each CDR3 is given with its conserved first and last residue.

v_gene,CDR3aa
TRBV20-1,CSARGLAVLPSSYEQYF
TRBV3-1,CASSHFSGVGGNEQFF
TRBV7-2,CASSLGLANTGERFF
TRBV11-2,CASSLVQAGNTGELFF
TRBV5-1,CASSYFAAGGNTGELFF
TRBV4-3,CASSQGYTTYGYTF
TRBV10-3,CATSPGPAGQETQYF
TRBV4-3,CASSQERPSGTSGTLQETQYF
TRBV11-3,CASSLVYRERFEETQYF
TRBV12-3/TRBV12-4,CASSPSIGTQYF
TRBV5-1,CASSAAGQGHYEQYF
TRBV28,CASLRSYDEKLFF
TRBV5-1,CASSSGGGNEDTQYF
TRBV12-3/TRBV12-4,CASSWTEAPYGYTF
TRBV20-1,CSARESSGSFYEQYF
TRBV3-1,CASSPGRSGYYEQYF
TRBV3-1,CASSRWAREETQYF
TRBV12-3/TRBV12-4,CASSFSGTEPNQPQHF
TRBV20-1,CSAGTSGINEQYF
TRBV10-3,CAISEFGSYEQYF
TRBV3-1,CASSQDRPDIYEQYF
TRBV6-1,CASSARTGGCPGYTF